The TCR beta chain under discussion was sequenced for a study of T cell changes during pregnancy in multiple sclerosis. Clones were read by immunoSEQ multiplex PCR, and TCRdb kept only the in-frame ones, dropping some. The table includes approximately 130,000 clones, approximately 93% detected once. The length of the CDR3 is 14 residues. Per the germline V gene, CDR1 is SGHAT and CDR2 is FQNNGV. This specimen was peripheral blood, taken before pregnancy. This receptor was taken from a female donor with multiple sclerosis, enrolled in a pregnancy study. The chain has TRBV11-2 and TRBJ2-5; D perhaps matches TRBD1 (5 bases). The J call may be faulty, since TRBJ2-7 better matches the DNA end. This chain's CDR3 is CASSLSYRPYEQYF. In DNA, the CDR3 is TGTGCCAGCAGCTTATCCTACAGGCCCTACGAGCAGTACTTC.